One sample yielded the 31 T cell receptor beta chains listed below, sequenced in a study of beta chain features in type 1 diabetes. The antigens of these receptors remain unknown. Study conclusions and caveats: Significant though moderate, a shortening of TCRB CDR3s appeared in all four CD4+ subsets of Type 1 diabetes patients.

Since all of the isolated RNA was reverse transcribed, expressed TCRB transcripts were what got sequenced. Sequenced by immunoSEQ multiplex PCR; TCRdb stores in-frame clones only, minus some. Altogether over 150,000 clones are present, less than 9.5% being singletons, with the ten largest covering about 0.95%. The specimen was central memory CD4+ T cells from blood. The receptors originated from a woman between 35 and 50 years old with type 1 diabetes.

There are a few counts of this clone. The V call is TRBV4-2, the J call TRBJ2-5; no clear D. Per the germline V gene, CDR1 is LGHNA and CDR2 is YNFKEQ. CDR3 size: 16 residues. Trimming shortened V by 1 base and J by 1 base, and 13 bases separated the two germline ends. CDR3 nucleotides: TGTGCCAGCAGCCAAGGTACGGCGGATTCCCAAGAGACCCAGTACTTC. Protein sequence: CASSQGTADSQETQYF.

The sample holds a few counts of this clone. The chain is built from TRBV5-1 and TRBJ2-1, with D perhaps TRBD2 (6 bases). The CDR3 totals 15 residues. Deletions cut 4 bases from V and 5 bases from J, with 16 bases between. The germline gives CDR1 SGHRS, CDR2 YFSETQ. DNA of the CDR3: TGCGCCAGCAGCGTGCAGGGTCCGGGGGACAATGAGCAGTTCTTC. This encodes CASSVQGPGDNEQFF.

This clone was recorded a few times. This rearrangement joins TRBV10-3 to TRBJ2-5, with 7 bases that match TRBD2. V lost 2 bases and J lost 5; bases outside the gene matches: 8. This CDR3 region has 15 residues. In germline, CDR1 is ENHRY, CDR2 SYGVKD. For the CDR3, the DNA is TGTGCCATCAGTGAGGGGGGGGTCCGCGCGGAGACCCAGTACTTC. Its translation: CAISEGGVRAETQYF.

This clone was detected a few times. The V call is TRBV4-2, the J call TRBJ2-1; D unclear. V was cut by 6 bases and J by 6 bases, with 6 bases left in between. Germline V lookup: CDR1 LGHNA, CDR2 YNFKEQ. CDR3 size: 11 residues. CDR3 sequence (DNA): TGTGCCAGCAGGCAGGTCAATGAGCAGTTCTTC. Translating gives CASRQVNEQFF.

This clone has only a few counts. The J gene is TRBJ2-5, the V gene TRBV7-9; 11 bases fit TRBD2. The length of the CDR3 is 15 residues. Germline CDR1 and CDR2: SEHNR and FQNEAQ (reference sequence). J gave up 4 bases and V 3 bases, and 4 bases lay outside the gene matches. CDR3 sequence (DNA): TGTGCCAGCAGCTTGGTTACTAGCGGGGGAGAGACCCAGTACTTC. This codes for CASSLVTSGGETQYF.

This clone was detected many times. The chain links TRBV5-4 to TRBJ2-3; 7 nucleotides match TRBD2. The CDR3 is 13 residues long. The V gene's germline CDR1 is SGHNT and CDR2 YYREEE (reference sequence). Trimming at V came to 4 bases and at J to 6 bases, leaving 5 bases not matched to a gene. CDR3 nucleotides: TGTGCCAGCAGCGCCGGGACTACCGATACGCAGTATTTT. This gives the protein CASSAGTTDTQYF.

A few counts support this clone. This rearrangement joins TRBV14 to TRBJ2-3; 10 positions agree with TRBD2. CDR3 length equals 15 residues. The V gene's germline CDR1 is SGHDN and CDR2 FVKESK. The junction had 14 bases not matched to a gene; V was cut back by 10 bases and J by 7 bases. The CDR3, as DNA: TGTGCCACCGCCCCGACAGCGGGAGGGCCGTATACGCAGTATTTT. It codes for CATAPTAGGPYTQYF.

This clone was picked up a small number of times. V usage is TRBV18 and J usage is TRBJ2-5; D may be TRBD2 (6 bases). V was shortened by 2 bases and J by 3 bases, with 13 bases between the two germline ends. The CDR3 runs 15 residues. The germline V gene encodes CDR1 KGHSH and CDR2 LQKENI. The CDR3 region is CASSPGTGAEETQYF. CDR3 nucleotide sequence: TGTGCCAGCTCACCAGGAACGGGAGCAGAAGAGACCCAGTACTTC.

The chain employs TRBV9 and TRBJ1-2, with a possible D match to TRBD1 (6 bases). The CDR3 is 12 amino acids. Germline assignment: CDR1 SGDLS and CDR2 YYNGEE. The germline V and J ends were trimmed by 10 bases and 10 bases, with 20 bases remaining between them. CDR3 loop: CALSGLGQNYTF. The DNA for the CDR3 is TGTGCCCTTTCAGGCCTCGGACAGAACTACACCTTC. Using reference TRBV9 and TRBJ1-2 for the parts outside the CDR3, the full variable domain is DSGVTQTPKHLITATGQRVTLRCSPRSGDLSVYWYQQSLDQGLQFLIQYYNGEERAKGNILERFSAQQFPDLHSELNLSSLELGDSALYFCALSGLGQNYTFGSGTRLTVV.

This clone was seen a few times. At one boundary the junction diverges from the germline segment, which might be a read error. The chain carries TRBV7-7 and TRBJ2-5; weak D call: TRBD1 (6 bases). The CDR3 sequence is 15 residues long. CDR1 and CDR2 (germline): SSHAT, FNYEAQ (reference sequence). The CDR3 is CASSVDRLRPETQYF. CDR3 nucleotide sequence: TGTGCTAGCAGTGTTGACAGGCTCCGACCAGAGACCCAGTACTTC.

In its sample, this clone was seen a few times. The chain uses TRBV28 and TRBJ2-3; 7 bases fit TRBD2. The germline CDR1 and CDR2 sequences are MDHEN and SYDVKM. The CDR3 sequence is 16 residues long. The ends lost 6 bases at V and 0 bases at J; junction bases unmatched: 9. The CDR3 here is CASSPGGGPSTDTQYF. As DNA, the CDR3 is TGTGCCAGCAGCCCGGGAGGCGGTCCTAGCACAGATACGCAGTATTTT.

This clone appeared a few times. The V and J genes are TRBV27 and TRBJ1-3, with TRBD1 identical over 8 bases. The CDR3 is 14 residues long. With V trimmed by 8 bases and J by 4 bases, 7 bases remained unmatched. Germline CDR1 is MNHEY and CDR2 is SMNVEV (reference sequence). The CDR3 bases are TGTGCCAGCGGCTCCAGGGGGCGAGGAAACACCATATATTTT. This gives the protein CASGSRGRGNTIYF.

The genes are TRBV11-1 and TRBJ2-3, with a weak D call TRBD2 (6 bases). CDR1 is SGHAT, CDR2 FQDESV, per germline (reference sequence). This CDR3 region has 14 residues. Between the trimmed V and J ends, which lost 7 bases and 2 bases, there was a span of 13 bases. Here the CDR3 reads CASNPRETTDTQYF. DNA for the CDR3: TGTGCCAGCAATCCCCGGGAGACCACAGATACGCAGTATTTT.

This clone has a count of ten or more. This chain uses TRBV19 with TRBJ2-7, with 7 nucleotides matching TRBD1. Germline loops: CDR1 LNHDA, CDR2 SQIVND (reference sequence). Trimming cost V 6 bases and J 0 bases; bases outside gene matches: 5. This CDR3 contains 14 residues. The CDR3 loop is CASRRGQYSYEQYF. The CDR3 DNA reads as TGTGCCAGTAGAAGGGGGCAGTACTCCTACGAGCAGTACTTC.

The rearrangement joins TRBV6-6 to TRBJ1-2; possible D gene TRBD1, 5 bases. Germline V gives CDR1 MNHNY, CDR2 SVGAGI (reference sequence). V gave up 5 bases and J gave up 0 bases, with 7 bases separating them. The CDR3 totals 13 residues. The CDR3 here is CASSDRTNYGYTF. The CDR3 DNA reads TGTGCCAGCAGTGACAGAACTAACTATGGCTACACCTTC.

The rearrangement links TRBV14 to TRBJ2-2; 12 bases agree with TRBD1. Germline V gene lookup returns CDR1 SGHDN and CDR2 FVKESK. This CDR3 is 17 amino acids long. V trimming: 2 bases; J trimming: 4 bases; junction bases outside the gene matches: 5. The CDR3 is CASSQLTGQGATGELFF. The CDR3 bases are TGTGCCAGCAGCCAATTGACGGGACAGGGGGCCACCGGGGAGCTGTTTTTT. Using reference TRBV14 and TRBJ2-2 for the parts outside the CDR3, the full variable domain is EAGVTQFPSHSVIEKGQTVTLRCDPISGHDNLYWYRRVMGKEIKFLLHFVKESKQDESGMPNNRFLAERTGGTYSTLKVQPAELEDSGVYFCASSQLTGQGATGELFFGEGSRLTVL.

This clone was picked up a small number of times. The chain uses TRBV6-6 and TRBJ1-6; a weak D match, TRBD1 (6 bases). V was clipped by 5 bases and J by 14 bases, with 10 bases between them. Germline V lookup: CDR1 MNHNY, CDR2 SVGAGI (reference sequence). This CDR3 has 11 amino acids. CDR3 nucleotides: TGTGCCAGCAGTACAGGGACCACCCTCCACTTT. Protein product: CASSTGTTLHF.

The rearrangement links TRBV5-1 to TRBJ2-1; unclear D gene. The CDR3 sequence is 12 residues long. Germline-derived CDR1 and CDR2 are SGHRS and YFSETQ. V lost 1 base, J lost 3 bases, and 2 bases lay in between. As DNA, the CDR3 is TGCGCCAGCAGCTTGTACTACAATGAGCAGTTCTTC. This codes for CASSLYYNEQFF.

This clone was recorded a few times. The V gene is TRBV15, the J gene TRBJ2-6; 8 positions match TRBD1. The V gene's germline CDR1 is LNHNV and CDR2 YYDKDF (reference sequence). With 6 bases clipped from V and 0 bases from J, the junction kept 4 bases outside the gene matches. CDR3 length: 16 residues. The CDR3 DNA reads TGTGCCACCAGGACAGGGGACGTCTCTGGGGCCAACGTCCTGACTTTC. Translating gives CATRTGDVSGANVLTF.

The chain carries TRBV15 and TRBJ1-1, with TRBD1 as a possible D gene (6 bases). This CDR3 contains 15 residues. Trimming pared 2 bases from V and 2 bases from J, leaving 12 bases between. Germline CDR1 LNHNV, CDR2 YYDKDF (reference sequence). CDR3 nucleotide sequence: TGTGCCACCAGCAGACCGGGACAAACAAACACTGAAGCTTTCTTT. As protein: CATSRPGQTNTEAFF. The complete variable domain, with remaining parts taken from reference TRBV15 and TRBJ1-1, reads DAMVIQNPRYQVTQFGKPVTLSCSQTLNHNVMYWYQQKSSQAPKLLFHYYDKDFNNEADTPDNFQSRRPNTSFCFLDIRSPGLGDTAMYLCATSRPGQTNTEAFFGQGTRLTVV.

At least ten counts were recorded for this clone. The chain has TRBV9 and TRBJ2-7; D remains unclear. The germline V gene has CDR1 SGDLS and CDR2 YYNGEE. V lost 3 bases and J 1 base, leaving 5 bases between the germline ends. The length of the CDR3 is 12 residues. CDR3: CASSGGSYEQYF. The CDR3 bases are TGTGCCAGCAGCGGAGGTTCCTACGAGCAGTACTTC.

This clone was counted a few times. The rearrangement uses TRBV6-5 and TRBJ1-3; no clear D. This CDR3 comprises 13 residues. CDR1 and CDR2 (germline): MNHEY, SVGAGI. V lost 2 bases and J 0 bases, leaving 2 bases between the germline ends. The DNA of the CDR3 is TGTGCCAGCAGTTACCTCTCTGGAAACACCATATATTTT. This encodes CASSYLSGNTIYF.

The CDR3 bases are TGCGCCAGCAGCTCCGACGGACAGGGCGGTCAGCCCCAGCATTTT. Translation gives CASSSDGQGGQPQHF. V gene TRBV5-1 combines with J gene TRBJ1-5, with 8 bases aligning to TRBD1. Trimming at V came to 3 bases and at J to 6 bases, leaving 8 bases not matched to a gene. The germline gives CDR1 SGHRS, CDR2 YFSETQ. CDR3 length: 15 residues. The variable domain in full, completed from reference TRBV5-1 and TRBJ1-5, reads KAGVTQTPRYLIKTRGQQVTLSCSPISGHRSVSWYQQTPGQGLQFLFEYFSETQRNKGNFPGRFSGRQFSNSRSEMNVSTLELGDSALYLCASSSDGQGGQPQHFGDGTRLSIL.

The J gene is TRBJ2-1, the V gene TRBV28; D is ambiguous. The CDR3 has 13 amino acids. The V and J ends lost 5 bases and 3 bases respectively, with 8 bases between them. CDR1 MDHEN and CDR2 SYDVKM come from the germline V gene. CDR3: CASSISLYNEQFF. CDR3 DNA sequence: TGTGCCAGCAGTATTTCTCTCTACAATGAGCAGTTCTTC.

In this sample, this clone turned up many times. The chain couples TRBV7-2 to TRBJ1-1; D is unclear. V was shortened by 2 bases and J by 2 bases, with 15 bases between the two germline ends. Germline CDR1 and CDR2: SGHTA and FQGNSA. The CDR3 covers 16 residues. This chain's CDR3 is CASSLNVGRANTEAFF. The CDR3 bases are TGTGCCAGCAGCTTAAATGTGGGCAGAGCAAACACTGAAGCTTTCTTT.

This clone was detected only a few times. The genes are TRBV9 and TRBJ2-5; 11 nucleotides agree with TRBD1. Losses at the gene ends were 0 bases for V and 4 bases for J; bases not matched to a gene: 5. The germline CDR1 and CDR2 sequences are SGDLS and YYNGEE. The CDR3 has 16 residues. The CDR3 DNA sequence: TGTGCCAGCAGCGTAGCCCCGGGACAGGGGGGAGAGACCCAGTACTTC. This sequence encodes CASSVAPGQGGETQYF.

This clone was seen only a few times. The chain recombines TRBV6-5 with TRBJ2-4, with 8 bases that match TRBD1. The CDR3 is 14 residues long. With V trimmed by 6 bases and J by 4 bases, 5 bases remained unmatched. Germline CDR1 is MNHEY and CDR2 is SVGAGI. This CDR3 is CASSADREKNIQYF. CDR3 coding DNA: TGTGCCAGCAGCGCGGACAGGGAAAAAAACATTCAGTACTTC.

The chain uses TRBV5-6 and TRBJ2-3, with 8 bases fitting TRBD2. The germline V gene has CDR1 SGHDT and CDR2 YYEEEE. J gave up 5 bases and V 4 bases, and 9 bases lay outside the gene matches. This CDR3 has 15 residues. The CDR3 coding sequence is TGTGCCAGCAGCCAACTCCCCGCGGGAGGAGATACGCAGTATTTT. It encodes CASSQLPAGGDTQYF.

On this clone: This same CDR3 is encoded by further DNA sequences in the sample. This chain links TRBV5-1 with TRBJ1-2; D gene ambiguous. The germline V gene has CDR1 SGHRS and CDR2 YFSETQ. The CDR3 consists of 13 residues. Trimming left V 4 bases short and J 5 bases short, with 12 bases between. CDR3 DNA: TGCGCCAGCAGCCCGGGAAATGATTATGGCTACACCTTC. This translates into CASSPGNDYGYTF.

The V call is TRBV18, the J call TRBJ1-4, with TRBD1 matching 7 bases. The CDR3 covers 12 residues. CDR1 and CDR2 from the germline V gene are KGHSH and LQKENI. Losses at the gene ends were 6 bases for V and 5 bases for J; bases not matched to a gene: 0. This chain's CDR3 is CASSTGNEKLFF. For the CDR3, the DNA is TGTGCCAGCTCGACAGGGAATGAAAAACTGTTTTTT.

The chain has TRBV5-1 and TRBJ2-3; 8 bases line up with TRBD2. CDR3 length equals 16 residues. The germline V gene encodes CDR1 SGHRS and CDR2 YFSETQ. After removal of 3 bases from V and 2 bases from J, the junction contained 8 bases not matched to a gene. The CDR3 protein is CASSSGLDYPTDTQYF. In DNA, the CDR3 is TGCGCCAGCAGCTCGGGACTAGACTACCCCACAGATACGCAGTATTTT.